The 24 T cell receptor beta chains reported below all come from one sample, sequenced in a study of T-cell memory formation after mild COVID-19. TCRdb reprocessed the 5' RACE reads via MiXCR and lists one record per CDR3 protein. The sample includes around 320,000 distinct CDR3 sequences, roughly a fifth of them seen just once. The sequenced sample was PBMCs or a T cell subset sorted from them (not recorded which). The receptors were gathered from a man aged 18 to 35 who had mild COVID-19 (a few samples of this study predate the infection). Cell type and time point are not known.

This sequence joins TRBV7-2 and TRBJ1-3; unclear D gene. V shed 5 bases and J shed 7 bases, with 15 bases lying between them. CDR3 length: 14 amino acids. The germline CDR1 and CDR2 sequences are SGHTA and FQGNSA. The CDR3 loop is CASSPAVRSNTIYF. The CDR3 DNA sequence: TGTGCCAGCAGCCCCGCAGTCCGGTCTAACACCATATATTTT. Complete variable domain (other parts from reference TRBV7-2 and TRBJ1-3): GAGVSQSPSNKVTEKGKDVELRCDPISGHTALYWYRQSLGQGLEFLIYFQGNSAPDKSGLPSDRFSAERTGGSVSTLTIQRTQQEDSAVYLCASSPAVRSNTIYFGEGSWLTVV.

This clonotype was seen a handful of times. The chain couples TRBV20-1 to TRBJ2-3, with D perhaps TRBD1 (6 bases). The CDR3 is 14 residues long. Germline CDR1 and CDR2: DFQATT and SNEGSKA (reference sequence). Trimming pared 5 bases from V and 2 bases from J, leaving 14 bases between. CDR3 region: CSAYRDTTTDTQYF. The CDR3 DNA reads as TGCAGTGCTTACCGGGACACGACCACAGATACGCAGTATTTT.

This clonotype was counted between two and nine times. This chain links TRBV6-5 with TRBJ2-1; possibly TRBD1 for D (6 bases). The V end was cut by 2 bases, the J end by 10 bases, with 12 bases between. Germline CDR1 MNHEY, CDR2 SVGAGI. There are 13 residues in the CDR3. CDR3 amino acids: CASSYRRQEEQFF. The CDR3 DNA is TGTGCCAGCAGTTACCGAAGACAGGAAGAGCAGTTCTTC.

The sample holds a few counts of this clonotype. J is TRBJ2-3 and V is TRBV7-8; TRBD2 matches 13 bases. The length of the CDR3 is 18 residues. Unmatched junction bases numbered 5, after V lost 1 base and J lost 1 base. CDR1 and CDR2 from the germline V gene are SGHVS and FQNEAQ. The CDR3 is CASSLGGLAGVGTDTQYF. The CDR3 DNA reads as TGTGCCAGCAGCTTAGGAGGACTAGCGGGGGTGGGCACAGATACGCAGTATTTT.

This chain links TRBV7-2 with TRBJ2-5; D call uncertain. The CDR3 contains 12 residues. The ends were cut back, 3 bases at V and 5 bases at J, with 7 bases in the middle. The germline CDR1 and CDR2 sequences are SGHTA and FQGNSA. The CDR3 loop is CASSFTAETQYF. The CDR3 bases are TGTGCCAGCAGCTTTACGGCTGAGACCCAGTACTTC.

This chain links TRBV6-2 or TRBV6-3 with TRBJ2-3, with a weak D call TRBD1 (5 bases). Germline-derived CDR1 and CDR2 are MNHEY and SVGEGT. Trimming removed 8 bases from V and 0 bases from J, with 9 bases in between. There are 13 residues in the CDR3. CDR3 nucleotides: TGTGCCAGCGAGCAGGGAAGCACAGATACGCAGTATTTT. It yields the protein CASEQGSTDTQYF.

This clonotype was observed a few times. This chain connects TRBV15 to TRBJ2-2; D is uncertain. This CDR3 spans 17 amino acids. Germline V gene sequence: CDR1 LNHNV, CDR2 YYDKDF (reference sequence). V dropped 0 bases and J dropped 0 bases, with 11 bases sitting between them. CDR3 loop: CATSRDRGIANTGELFF. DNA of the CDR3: TGTGCCACCAGCAGAGATCGTGGCATCGCGAACACCGGGGAGCTGTTTTTT.

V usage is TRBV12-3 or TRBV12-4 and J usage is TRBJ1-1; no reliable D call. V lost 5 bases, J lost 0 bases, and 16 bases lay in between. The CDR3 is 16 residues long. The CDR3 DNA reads TGTGCCAGCAGTACCCTGGACGGGTTAATGAACACTGAAGCTTTCTTT. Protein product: CASSTLDGLMNTEAFF.

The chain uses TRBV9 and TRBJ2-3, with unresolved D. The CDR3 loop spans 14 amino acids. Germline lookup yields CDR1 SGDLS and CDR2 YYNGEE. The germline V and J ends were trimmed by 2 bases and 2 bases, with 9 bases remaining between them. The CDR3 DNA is TGTGCCAGCAGCGTCTCGGCCAACACAGATACGCAGTATTTT. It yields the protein CASSVSANTDTQYF. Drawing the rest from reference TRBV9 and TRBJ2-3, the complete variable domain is DSGVTQTPKHLITATGQRVTLRCSPRSGDLSVYWYQQSLDQGLQFLIQYYNGEERAKGNILERFSAQQFPDLHSELNLSSLELGDSALYFCASSVSANTDTQYFGPGTRLTVL.

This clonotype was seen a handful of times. CDR3 sequence reads: CASSAGTGERNTIYF. The CDR3 DNA reads TGCGCCAGCAGCGCCGGGACAGGAGAGAGAAACACCATATATTTT. This chain uses TRBV5-1 with TRBJ1-3, with 8 bases lining up with TRBD1. The CDR3 has 15 residues. V lost 4 bases, J lost 5 bases, and 8 bases stayed unmatched. Germline V lookup: CDR1 SGHRS, CDR2 YFSETQ.

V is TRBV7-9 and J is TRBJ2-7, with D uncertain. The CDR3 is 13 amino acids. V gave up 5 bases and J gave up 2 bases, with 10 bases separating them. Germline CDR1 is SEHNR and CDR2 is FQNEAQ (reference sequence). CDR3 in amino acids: CASSIRVPYEQYF. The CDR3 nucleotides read TGTGCCAGCAGCATTAGGGTACCCTACGAGCAGTACTTC.

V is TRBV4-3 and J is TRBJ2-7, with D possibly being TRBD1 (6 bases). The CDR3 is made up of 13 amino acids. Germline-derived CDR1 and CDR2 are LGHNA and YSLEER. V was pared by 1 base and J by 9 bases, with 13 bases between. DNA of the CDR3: TGCGCCAGCAGCCAAGTTCCCGGACAGATGCAGTACTTC. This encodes CASSQVPGQMQYF.

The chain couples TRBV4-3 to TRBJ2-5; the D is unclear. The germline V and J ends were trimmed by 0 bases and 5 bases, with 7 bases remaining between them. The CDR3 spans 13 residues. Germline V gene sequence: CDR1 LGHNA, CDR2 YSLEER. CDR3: CASSQDLRETQYF. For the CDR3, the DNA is TGCGCCAGCAGCCAAGATCTGCGGGAGACCCAGTACTTC.

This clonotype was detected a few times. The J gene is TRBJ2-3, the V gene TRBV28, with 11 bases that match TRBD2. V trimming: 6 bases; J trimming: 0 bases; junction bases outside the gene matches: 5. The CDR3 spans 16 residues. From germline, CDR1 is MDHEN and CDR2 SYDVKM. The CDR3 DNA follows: TGTGCCAGCAGCGATCCTAGCGGGGGGAGCACAGATACGCAGTATTTT. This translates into CASSDPSGGSTDTQYF.

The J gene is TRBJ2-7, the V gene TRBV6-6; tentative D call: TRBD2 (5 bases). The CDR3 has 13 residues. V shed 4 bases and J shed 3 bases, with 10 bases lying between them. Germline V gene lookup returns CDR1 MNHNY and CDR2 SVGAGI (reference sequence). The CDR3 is CASSSAGGYEQYF. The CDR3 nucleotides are TGTGCCAGCAGTTCGGCGGGCGGCTACGAGCAGTACTTC.

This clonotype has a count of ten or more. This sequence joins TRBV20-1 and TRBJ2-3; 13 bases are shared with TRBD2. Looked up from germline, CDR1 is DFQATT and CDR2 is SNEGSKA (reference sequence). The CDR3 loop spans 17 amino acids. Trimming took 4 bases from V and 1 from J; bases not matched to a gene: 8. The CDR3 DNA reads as TGCAGTGCTACGACTAGCGGGGGGAAAAGTGGCACAGATACGCAGTATTTT. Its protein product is CSATTSGGKSGTDTQYF.

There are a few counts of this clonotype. Written as DNA, the CDR3 is TGTGCCAGCAGGGAGACAGGGGTGGGCAATCAGCCCCAGCATTTT. This translates into CASRETGVGNQPQHF. J is TRBJ1-5 and V is TRBV27; 8 bases align to TRBD1. Germline values: CDR1 MNHEY, CDR2 SMNVEV (reference sequence). This CDR3 has 15 amino acids. V shed 6 bases and J 2 bases; nucleotides not matched to a gene: 6.

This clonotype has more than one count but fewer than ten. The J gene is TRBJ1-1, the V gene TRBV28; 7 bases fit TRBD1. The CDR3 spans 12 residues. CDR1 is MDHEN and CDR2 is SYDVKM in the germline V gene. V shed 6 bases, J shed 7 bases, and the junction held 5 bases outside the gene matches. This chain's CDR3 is CASSRDRDEAFF. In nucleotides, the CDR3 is TGTGCCAGCAGCCGCGACAGGGATGAAGCTTTCTTT.

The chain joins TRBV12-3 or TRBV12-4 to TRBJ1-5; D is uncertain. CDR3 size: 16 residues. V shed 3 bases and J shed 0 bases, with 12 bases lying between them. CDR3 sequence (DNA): TGTGCCAGCAGTTTGAGACGGGATAATAGCAATCAGCCCCAGCATTTT. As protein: CASSLRRDNSNQPQHF.

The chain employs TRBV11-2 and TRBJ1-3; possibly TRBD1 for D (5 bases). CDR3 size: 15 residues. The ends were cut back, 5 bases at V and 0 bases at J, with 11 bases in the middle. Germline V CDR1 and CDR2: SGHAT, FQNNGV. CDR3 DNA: TGTGCCAGCAGCCACCCAGGGACCTCTGGAAACACCATATATTTT. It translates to CASSHPGTSGNTIYF.

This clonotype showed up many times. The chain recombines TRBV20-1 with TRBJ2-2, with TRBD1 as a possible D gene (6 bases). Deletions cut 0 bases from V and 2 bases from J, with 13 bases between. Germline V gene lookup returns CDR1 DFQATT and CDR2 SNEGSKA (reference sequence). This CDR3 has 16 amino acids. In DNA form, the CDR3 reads TGCAGTGCTAGAGATCTCGGACAGCCAAACACCGGGGAGCTGTTTTTT. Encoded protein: CSARDLGQPNTGELFF.

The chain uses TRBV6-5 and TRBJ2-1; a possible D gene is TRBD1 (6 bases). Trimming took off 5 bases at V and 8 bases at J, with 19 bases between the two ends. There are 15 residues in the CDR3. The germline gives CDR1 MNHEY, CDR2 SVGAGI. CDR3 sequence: CASSLGAGVYHEQFF. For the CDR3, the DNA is TGTGCCAGCAGTCTGGGGGCAGGGGTTTATCATGAGCAGTTCTTC.

The CDR3 region is CASSLTRMSTDTQYF. In nucleotides, the CDR3 is TGTGCCAGCAGCTTAACCCGGATGAGCACAGATACGCAGTATTTT. The V gene is TRBV7-3, the J gene TRBJ2-3, with unresolved D. The germline V gene has CDR1 SGHTA and CDR2 FQGTGA. V lost 0 bases to trimming and J lost 0 bases, with 7 bases between them. The length of the CDR3 is 15 residues.

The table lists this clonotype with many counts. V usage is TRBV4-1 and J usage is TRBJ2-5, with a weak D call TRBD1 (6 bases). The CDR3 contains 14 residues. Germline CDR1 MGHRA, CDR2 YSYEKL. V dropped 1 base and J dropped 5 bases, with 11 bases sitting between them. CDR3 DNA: TGCGCCAGCAGCCAAGTCGCAGGGGTGGAGACCCAGTACTTC. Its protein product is CASSQVAGVETQYF.